This T cell receptor (beta chain) is drawn from a study of blood T cell repertoires in COVID-19. Produced via immunoSEQ multiplex PCR; TCRdb's table is partial and in-frame only. The sample gives 250,000 to 350,000 clones, about nine tenths of which show up once; around 3% is in the top ten. The CDR3 runs 12 residues. Trimming shortened V by 4 bases and J by 8 bases, and 11 bases separated the two germline ends. Germline assignment: CDR1 MNHEY and CDR2 SVGEGT. Sequenced: peripheral blood. This chain joins TRBV6-2 or TRBV6-3 and TRBJ1-2; D uncertain. This TCR was sampled from a woman younger than 45 with active or convalescent COVID-19. The chain's CDR3 is CASSLRSQGYTF. CDR3 nucleotide sequence: TGTGCCAGCAGTTTGCGGAGTCAGGGCTACACCTTC.